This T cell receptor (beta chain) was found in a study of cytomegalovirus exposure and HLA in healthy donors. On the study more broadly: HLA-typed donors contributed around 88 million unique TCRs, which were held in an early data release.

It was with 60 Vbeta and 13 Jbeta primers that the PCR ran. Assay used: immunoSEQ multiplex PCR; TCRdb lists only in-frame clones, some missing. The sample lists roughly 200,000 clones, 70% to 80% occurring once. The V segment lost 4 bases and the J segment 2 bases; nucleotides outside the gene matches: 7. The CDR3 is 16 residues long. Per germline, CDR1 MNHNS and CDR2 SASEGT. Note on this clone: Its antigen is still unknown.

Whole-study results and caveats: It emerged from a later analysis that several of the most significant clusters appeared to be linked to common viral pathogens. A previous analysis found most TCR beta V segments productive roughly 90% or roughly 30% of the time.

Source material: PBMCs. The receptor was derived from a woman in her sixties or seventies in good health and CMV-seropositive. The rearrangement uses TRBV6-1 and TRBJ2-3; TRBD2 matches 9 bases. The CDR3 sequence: CASSALAGVLTDTQYF. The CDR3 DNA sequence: TGTGCCAGCAGTGCCTTAGCGGGAGTGCTCACAGATACGCAGTATTTT.